This TCR beta chain was recovered during a study of T cells in localized non-small cell lung cancer. Study findings and constraints: Longer overall survival was seen with higher T cell density measured in blood. Adjacent uninvolved lung had the highest clonality, suggesting focused antigen responses. Appearance in adjacent lung was seen for a median 57 of the top 100 tumor clones.

Looked up from germline, CDR1 is SGHDT and CDR2 is YYEEEE. J lost 4 bases, V lost 0 bases, and 4 bases had no gene match. The CDR3 is 14 amino acids. Assay used: immunoSEQ multiplex PCR; TCRdb lists only in-frame clones, some missing. The repertoire holds tens of thousands of clones, over 85% seen once, with around 20% in the top ten. A single count supports this clone. The antigen is not known. The receptor was derived from a man aged 35 to 69 with stage I squamous cell lung carcinoma. This chain links TRBV5-6 with TRBJ2-7; TRBD1 matches at 7 bases. Specimen: peripheral blood, collected before any cancer treatment. CDR3 in amino acids: CASSLGQGSYEQYF. CDR3 coding DNA: TGTGCCAGCAGCTTGGGACAGGGTTCGTACGAGCAGTACTTC.